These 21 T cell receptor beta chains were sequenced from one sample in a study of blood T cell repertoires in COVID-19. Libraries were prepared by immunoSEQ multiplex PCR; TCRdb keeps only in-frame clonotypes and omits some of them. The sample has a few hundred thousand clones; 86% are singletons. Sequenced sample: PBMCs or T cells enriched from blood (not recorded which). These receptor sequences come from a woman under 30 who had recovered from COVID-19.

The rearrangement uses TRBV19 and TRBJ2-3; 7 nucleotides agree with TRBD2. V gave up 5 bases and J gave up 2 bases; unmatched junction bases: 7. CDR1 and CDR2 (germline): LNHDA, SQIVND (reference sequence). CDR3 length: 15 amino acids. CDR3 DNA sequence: TGTGCCAGTAGTGGGAGGGCGGGATACACAGATACGCAGTATTTT. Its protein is CASSGRAGYTDTQYF.

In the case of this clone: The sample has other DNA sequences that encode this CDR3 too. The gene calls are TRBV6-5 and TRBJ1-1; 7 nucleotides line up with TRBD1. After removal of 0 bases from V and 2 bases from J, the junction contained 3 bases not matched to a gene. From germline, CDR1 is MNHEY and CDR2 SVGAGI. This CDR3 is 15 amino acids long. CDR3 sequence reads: CASSYSGTVNTEAFF. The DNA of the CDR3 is TGTGCCAGCAGTTACTCGGGGACAGTTAACACTGAAGCTTTCTTT.

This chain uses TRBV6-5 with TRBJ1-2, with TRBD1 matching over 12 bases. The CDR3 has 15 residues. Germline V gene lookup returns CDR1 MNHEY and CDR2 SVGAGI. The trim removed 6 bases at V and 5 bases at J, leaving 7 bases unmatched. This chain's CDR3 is CASRYRDRGLYGYTF. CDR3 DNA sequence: TGTGCCAGCAGGTACCGGGACAGGGGGCTGTATGGCTACACCTTC.

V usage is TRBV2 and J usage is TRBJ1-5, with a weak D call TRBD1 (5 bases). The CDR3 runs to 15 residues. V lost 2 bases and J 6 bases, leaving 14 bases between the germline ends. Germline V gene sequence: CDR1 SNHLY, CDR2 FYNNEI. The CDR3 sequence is CASSESVRASQPQHF. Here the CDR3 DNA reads TGTGCCAGCAGTGAATCCGTCAGGGCTTCTCAGCCCCAGCATTTT.

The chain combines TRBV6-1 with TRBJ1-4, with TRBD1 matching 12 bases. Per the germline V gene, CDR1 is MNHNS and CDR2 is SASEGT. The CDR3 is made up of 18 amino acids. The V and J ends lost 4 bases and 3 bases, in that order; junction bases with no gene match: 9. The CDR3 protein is CASSAQGQGAFANEKLFF. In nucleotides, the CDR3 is TGTGCCAGCAGTGCCCAGGGACAGGGGGCTTTCGCTAATGAAAAACTGTTTTTT.

The chain's CDR3 is CASSQESLAGTDTQYF. CDR3 coding DNA: TGCGCCAGCAGCCAAGAGTCCCTAGCGGGGACAGATACGCAGTATTTT. The chain recombines TRBV4-1 with TRBJ2-3, with TRBD2 identical over 9 bases. The CDR3 length is 16 residues. Looked up from germline, CDR1 is MGHRA and CDR2 is YSYEKL. J gave up 3 bases and V 0 bases, and 4 bases lay outside the gene matches.

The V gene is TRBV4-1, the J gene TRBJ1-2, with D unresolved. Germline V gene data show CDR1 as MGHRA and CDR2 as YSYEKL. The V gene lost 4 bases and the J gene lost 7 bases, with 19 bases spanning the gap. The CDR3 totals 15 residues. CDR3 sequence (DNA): TGCGCCAGCAGCCCTCAACTAAGAGCGGTCTCTGGCTACACCTTC. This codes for CASSPQLRAVSGYTF.

CDR3 residues: CASSIVGLGQGDNEQFF. CDR3 DNA sequence: TGTGCCAGTAGTATCGTGGGCTTGGGACAGGGGGACAATGAGCAGTTCTTC. The chain has TRBV19 and TRBJ2-1; 11 bases are a match to TRBD1. Germline CDR1 LNHDA, CDR2 SQIVND (reference sequence). The CDR3 runs 17 residues. The ends lost 3 bases at V and 5 bases at J; junction bases unmatched: 9. Full variable domain (missing parts from reference TRBV19 and TRBJ2-1): DGGITQSPKYLFRKEGQNVTLSCEQNLNHDAMYWYRQDPGQGLRLIYYSQIVNDFQKGDIAEGYSVSREKKESFPLTVTSAQKNPTAFYLCASSIVGLGQGDNEQFFGPGTRLTVL.

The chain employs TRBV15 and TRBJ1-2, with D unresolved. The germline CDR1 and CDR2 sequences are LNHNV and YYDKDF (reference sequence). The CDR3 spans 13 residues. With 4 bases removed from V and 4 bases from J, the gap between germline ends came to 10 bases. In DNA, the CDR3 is TGTGCCACCAGCAAGAAAGAGGGCTATGGCTACACCTTC. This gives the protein CATSKKEGYGYTF.

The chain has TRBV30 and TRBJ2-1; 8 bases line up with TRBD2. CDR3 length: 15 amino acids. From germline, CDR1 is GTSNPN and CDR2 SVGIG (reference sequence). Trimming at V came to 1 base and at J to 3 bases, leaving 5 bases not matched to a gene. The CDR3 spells CAWSGTSGYYNEQFF. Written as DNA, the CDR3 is TGTGCCTGGAGTGGAACTAGCGGCTACTACAATGAGCAGTTCTTC. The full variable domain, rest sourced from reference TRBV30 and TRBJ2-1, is SQTIHQWPATLVQPVGSPLSLECTVEGTSNPNLYWYRQAAGRGLQLLFYSVGIGQISSEVPQNLSASRPQDRQFILSSKKLLLSDSGFYLCAWSGTSGYYNEQFFGPGTRLTVL.

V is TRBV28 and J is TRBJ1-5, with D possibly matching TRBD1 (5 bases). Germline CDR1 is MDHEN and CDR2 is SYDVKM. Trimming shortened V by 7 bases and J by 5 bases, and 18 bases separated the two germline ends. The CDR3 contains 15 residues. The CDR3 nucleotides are TGTGCCAGCATAGGAGGTGATGGGGGGGATCAGCCCCAGCATTTT. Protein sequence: CASIGGDGGDQPQHF. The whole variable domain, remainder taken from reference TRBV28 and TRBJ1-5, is DVKVTQSSRYLVKRTGEKVFLECVQDMDHENMFWYRQDPGLGLRLIYFSYDVKMKEKGDIPEGYSVSREKKERFSLILESASTNQTSMYLCASIGGDGGDQPQHFGDGTRLSIL.

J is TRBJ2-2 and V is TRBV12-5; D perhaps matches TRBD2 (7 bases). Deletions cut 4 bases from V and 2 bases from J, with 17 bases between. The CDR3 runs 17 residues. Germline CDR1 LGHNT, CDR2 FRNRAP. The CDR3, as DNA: TGTGCTAGTGGTTCCCCATTGGGGGGGCTTAACACCGGGGAGCTGTTTTTT. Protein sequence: CASGSPLGGLNTGELFF. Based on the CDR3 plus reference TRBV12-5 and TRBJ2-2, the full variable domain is DARVTQTPRHKVTEMGQEVTMRCQPILGHNTVFWYRQTMMQGLELLAYFRNRAPLDDSGMPKDRFSAEMPDATLATLKIQPSEPRDSAVYFCASGSPLGGLNTGELFFGEGSRLTVL.

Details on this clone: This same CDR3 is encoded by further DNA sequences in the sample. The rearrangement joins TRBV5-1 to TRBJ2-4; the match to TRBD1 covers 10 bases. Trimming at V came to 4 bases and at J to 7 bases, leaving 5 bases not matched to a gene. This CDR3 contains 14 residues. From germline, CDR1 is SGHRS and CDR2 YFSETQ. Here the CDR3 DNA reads TGCGCCAGCAGCCTGGACAGGGGGGAGAACATTCAGTACTTC. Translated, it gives CASSLDRGENIQYF.

The CDR3 loop is CASSQDTPPGWEVNTEAFF. CDR3 nucleotide sequence: TGTGCCAGCAGCCAAGATACTCCTCCAGGGTGGGAGGTGAACACTGAAGCTTTCTTT. The chain recombines TRBV14 with TRBJ1-1, with D perhaps matching TRBD1 (5 bases). The CDR3 is 19 amino acids. Trimming took off 0 bases at V and 0 bases at J, with 20 bases between the two ends. The germline V gene encodes CDR1 SGHDN and CDR2 FVKESK.

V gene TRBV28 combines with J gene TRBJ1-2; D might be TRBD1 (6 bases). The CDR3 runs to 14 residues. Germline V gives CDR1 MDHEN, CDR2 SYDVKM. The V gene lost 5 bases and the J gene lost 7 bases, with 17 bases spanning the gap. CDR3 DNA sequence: TGTGCCAGCAGTCGGACAGCCGGGAGGGGTGGCTACACCTTC. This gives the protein CASSRTAGRGGYTF.

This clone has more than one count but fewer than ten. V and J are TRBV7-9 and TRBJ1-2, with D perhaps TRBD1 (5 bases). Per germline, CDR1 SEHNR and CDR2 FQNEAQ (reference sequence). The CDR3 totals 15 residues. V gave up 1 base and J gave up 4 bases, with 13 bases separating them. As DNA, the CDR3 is TGTGCCAGCAGCTTAGTCGGGGGATGGGGCTATGGCTACACCTTC. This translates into CASSLVGGWGYGYTF.

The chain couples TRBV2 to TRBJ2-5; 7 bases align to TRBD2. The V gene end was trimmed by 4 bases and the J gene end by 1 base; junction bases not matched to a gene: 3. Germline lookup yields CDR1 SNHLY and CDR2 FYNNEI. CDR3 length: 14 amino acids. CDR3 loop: CASSVRTSQETQYF. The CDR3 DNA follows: TGTGCCAGCAGTGTAAGGACTAGCCAAGAGACCCAGTACTTC.

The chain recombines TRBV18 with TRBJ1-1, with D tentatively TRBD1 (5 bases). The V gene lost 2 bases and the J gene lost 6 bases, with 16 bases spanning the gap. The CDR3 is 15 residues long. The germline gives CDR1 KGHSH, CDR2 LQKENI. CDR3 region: CASSPRQLHTSEAFF. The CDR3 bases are TGTGCCAGCTCACCAAGACAGCTCCACACCTCTGAAGCTTTCTTT. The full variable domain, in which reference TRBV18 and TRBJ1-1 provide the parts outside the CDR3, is NAGVMQNPRHLVRRRGQEARLRCSPMKGHSHVYWYRQLPEEGLKFMVYLQKENIIDESGMPKERFSAEFPKEGPSILRIQQVVRGDSAAYFCASSPRQLHTSEAFFGQGTRLTVV.

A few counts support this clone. Written as DNA, the CDR3 is TGTGCCAGCAGCCAACAGGGGGCTTATGGCTACACCTTC. Its translation: CASSQQGAYGYTF. The chain joins TRBV3-1 (or the pseudogene TRBV3-2) to TRBJ1-2, with TRBD1 matching 8 bases. The CDR3 contains 13 residues. The germline gives CDR1 LGHDT, CDR2 YNNKEL (reference sequence). The J segment lost 5 bases and the V segment lost 2 bases, leaving 1 base of the junction unmatched.

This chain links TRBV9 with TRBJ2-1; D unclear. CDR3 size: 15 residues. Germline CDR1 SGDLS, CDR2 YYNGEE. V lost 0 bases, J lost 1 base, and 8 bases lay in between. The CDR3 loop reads CASSVGIRSYNEQFF. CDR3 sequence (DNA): TGTGCCAGCAGCGTAGGGATCAGGTCCTACAATGAGCAGTTCTTC.

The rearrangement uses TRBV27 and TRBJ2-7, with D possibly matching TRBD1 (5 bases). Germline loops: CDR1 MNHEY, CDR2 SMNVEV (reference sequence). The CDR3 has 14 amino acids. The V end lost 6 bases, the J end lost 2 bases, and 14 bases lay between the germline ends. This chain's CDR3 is CASRGASWTYEQYF. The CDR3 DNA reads TGTGCCAGCAGAGGGGCTAGTTGGACCTACGAGCAGTACTTC.